This is a list of T cell receptor beta chains from one sample in a study of T-cell reconstitution after alpha-beta-depleted transplantation in children. TCRdb re-analysed the PCR reads in MiXCR, keeping a single row per CDR3 protein. The profile covers around 670,000 distinct CDR3 sequences, with over 10% appearing a single time and around 0.8% taken by the ten largest. The source was PBMCs, collected before TCRalphabeta/CD19-depleted stem cell transplant. These receptors came from a girl under 10 years old with congenital amegakaryocytic thrombocytopenia, due to receive a stem cell transplant. Each CDR3 is given with its conserved first and last residue. D genes are given only for firm matches. Clone size is shown for a subset of rows, as once, few, many or a class of expanded clone.

>TRBJ1-2|few|TRBV12-3/TRBV12-4|NA|14
CASTNGLSREGYTF
TGTGCCAGCACCAATGGTCTTAGCCGGGAAGGCTACACCTTC
>TRBJ2-5|many|TRBV5-1|TRBD1|14
CASSARTGQETQYF
TGCGCCAGCAGCGCTCGGACAGGACAAGAGACCCAGTACTTC
>TRBJ2-1|many|TRBV6-5|TRBD2|16
CASSYSASGGRSEQFF
TGTGCCAGCAGTTACTCCGCTAGCGGGGGACGGAGTGAGCAGTTCTTC
>TRBJ2-1|many|TRBV28|TRBD2|16
CASSSLAGASRNEQFF
TGTGCCAGCAGTTCACTAGCGGGAGCATCCAGAAATGAGCAGTTCTTC
>TRBJ2-5|NA|TRBV5-6|NA|15
CASTGDVGAQETQYF
TGTGCCAGCACCGGTGACGTCGGAGCCCAAGAGACCCAGTACTTC
>TRBJ1-1|many|TRBV5-1|NA|14
CASSWRGANTEAFF
TGCGCCAGCAGCTGGAGGGGGGCTAATACTGAAGCTTTCTTT
>TRBJ2-7|NA|TRBV7-6|NA|16
CASSLGMGWRFDEQYF
TGTGCCAGCAGCTTAGGGATGGGGTGGCGCTTCGACGAGCAGTACTTC
>TRBJ2-1|few|TRBV15|TRBD2|16
CATSRQTGTSYNEQFF
TGTGCCACCAGCAGACAGACCGGGACTAGCTACAATGAGCAGTTCTTC
>TRBJ2-7|many|TRBV4-2|NA|12
CASSQDRHEQYF
TGTGCCAGCAGCCAAGATCGGCACGAGCAGTACTTC
>TRBJ2-5|NA|TRBV7-6|TRBD2|15
CASSLTGRGVETQYF
TGTGCCAGCAGCCTAACGGGACGGGGGGTGGAGACCCAGTACTTC
>TRBJ1-5|few|TRBV18|NA|16
CASSRDQGGSNQPQHF
TGTGCCAGCTCCCGAGATCAGGGAGGCAGCAATCAGCCCCAGCATTTT
>TRBJ2-4|many|TRBV7-9|TRBD2|14
CASSFGLAENIQYF
TGTGCCAGCAGCTTCGGGCTAGCGGAAAACATTCAGTACTTC
>TRBJ2-1|few|TRBV5-1|NA|14
CASSLDGSLNEQFF
TGCGCCAGCAGCTTGGACGGATCTCTCAATGAGCAGTTCTTC
>TRBJ2-3|many|TRBV5-1|NA|15
CASSLRTITTDTQYF
TGCGCCAGCAGCTTAAGGACTATCACCACAGATACGCAGTATTTT
>TRBJ2-7|NA|TRBV10-3|NA|15
CAISESEDNYYEQYF
TGTGCCATCAGTGAGTCCGAGGACAATTACTACGAGCAGTACTTC